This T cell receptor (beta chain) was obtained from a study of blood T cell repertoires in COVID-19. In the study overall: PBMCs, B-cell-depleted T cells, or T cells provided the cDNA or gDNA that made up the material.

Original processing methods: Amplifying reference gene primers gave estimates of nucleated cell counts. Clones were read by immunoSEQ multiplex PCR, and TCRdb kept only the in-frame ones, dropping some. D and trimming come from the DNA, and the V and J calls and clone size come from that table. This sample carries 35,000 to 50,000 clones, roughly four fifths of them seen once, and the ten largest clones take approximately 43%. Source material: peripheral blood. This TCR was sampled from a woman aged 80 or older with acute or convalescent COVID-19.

CDR3 nucleotides: TGCGCCAGCAGCTTGGCGGACGGGACCTATAATTCACCCCTCCACTTT. Amino acid sequence: CASSLADGTYNSPLHF. This chain joins TRBV5-1 and TRBJ1-6; unclear D gene. Trimming left V 0 bases short and J 2 bases short, with 9 bases between. CDR3 length: 16 residues. Germline CDR1 reads SGHRS; CDR2 reads YFSETQ.